This TCR beta chain was sequenced for a study of T cell responses to AZD1222 COVID-19 vaccine. Study summary: Both about-4-week and about-12-week second-dose recipients were combined.

Generated by immunoSEQ multiplex PCR, the TCRdb table keeps only in-frame clones and is missing some. The table includes about 140,000 clones, around 90% detected once. A remark on this clone: Its antigen is undetermined.

General study findings and limits: Of the AZD1222 recipients, only five to seven were seropositive at baseline. Spike was spanned by vaccine-associated CD4 TCRs, which were dominant at 160-218 and 743-854. Vaccination with two AZD1222 doses was followed by a rise in Spike-specific TCR breadth and depth.

CDR3 length equals 17 residues. CDR1 is SGDLS and CDR2 is YYNGEE in the germline V gene. V lost 0 bases and J lost 10; bases outside the gene matches: 12. The sequence derives from an adult in good health. The chain couples TRBV9 to TRBJ2-1, with 11 bases identical to TRBD2. The source material was peripheral blood, sampled on day 0 of AZD1222 vaccination. CDR3 DNA sequence: TGTGCCAGCAGCGTAGGTCGAACTAGCGGGAGCATTGCCGAGCAGTTCTTC. Protein product: CASSVGRTSGSIAEQFF.